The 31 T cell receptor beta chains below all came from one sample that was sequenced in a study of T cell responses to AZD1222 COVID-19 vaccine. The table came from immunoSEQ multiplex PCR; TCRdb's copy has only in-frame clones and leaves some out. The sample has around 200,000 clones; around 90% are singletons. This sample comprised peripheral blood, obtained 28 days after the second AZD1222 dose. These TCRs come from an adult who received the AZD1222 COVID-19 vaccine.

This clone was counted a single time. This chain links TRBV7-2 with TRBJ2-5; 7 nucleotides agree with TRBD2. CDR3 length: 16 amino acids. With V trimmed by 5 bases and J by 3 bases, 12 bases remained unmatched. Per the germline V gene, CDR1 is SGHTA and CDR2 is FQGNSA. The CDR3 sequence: CASSLGAGTIEETQYF. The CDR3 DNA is TGTGCCAGCAGCCTAGGAGCGGGGACGATCGAAGAGACCCAGTACTTC. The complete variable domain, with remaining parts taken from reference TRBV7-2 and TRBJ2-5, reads GAGVSQSPSNKVTEKGKDVELRCDPISGHTALYWYRQSLGQGLEFLIYFQGNSAPDKSGLPSDRFSAERTGGSVSTLTIQRTQQEDSAVYLCASSLGAGTIEETQYFGPGTRLLVL.

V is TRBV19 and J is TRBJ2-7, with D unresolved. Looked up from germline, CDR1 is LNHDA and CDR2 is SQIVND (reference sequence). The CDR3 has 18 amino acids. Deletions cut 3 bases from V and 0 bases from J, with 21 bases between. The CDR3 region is CASSIDLSSRTFSYEQYF. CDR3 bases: TGTGCCAGTAGTATCGACCTGTCCTCGCGGACCTTCTCCTACGAGCAGTACTTC.

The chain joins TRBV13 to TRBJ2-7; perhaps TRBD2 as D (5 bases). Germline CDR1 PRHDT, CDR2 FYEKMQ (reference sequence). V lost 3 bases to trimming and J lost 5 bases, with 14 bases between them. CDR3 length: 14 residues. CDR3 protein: CASSFPRDWNEQYF. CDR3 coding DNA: TGTGCCAGCAGCTTTCCTCGGGATTGGAACGAGCAGTACTTC.

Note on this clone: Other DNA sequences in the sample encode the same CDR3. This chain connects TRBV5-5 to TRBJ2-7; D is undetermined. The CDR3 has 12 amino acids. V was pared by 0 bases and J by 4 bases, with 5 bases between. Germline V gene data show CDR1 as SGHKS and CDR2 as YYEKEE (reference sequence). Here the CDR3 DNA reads TGTGCCAGCAGCTTGGCCCAGTACGAGCAGTACTTC. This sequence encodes CASSLAQYEQYF.

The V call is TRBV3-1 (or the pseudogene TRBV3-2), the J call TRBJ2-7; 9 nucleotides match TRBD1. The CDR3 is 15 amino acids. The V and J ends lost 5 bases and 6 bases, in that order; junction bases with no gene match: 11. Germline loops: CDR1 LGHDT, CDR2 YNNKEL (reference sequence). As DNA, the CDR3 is TGTGCCAGCAGCGCGCCCGGGACAGGGATTAGCGAGCAGTACTTC. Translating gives CASSAPGTGISEQYF.

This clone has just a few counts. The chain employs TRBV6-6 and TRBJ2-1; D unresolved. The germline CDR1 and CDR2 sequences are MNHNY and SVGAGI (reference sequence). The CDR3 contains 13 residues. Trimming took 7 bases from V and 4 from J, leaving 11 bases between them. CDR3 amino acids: CASTHMGYNEQFF. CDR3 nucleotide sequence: TGTGCCAGCACCCACATGGGTTACAATGAGCAGTTCTTC.

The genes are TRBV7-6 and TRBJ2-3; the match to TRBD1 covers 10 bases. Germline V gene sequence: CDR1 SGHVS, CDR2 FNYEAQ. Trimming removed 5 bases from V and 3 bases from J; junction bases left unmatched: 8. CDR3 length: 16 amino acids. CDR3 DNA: TGTGCCAGCAGCCTTGGGACAGGGGAGAGGACAGATACGCAGTATTTT. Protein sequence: CASSLGTGERTDTQYF. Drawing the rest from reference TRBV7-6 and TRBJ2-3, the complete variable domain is GAGVSQSPRYKVTKRGQDVALRCDPISGHVSLYWYRQALGQGPEFLTYFNYEAQQDKSGLPNDRFSAERPEGSISTLTIQRTEQRDSAMYRCASSLGTGERTDTQYFGPGTRLTVL.

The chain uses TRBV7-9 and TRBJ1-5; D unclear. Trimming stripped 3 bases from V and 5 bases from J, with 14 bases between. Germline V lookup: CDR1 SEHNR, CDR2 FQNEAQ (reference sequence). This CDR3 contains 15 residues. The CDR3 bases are TGTGCCAGCAGCTTTTGGACGGGTTCCGATCAGCCCCAGCATTTT. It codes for CASSFWTGSDQPQHF.

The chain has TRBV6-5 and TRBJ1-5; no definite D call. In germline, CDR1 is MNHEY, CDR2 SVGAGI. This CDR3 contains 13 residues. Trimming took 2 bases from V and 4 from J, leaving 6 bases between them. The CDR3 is CASSYGQNQPQHF. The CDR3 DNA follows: TGTGCCAGCAGTTACGGGCAGAATCAGCCCCAGCATTTT.

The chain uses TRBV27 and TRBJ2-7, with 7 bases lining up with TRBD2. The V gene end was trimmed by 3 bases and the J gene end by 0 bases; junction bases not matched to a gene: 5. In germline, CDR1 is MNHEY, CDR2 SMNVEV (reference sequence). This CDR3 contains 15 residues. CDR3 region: CASSFVGGPSYEQYF. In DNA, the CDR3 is TGTGCCAGCAGTTTCGTGGGAGGGCCCTCCTACGAGCAGTACTTC.

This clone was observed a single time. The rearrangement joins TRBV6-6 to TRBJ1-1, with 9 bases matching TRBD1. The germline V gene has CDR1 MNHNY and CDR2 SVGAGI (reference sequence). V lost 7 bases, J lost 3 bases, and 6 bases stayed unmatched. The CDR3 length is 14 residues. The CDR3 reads CASIDRDRDTEAFF. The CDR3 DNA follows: TGTGCCAGCATTGACCGGGACAGGGACACTGAAGCTTTCTTT.

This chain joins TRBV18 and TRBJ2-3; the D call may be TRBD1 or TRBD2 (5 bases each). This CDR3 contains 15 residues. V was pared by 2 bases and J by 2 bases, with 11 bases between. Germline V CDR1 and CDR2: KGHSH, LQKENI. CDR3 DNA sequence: TGTGCCAGCTCACCAAGGGACGGGCCCACAGATACGCAGTATTTT. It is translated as CASSPRDGPTDTQYF.

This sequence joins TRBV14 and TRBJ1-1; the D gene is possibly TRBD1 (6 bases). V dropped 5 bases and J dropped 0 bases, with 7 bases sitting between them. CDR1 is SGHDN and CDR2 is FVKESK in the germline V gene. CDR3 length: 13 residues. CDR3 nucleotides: TGTGCCAGCAGCGGACAGATGAACACTGAAGCTTTCTTT. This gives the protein CASSGQMNTEAFF.

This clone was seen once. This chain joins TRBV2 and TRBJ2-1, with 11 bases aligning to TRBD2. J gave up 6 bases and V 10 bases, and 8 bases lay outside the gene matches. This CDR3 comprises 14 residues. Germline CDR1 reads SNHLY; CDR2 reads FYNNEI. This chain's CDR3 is CATSTSGSSNEQFF. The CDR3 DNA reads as TGTGCCACTTCCACTAGCGGGAGTTCCAATGAGCAGTTCTTC.

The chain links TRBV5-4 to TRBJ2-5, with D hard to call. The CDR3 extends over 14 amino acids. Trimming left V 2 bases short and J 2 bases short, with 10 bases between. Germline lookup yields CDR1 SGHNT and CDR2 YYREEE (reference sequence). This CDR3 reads CASSFFSIQETQYF. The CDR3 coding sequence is TGTGCCAGCAGCTTCTTTTCCATTCAAGAGACCCAGTACTTC.

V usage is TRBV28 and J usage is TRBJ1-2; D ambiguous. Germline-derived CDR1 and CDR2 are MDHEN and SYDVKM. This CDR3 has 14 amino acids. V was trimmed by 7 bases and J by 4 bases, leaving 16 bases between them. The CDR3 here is CASTSGSTLYGYTF. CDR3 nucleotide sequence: TGTGCCAGCACGTCCGGCAGTACGCTCTATGGCTACACCTTC.

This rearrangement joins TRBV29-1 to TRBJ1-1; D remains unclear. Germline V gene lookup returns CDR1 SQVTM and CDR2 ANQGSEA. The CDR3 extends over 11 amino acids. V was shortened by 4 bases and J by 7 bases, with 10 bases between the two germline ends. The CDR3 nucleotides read TGCAGCGTTGTTTGGGAAGTTGAAGCTTTCTTT. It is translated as CSVVWEVEAFF. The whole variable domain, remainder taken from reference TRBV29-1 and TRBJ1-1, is SAVISQKPSRDICQRGTSLTIQCQVDSQVTMMFWYRQQPGQSLTLIATANQGSEATYESGFVIDKFPISRPNLTFSTLTVSNMSPEDSSIYLCSVVWEVEAFFGQGTRLTVV.

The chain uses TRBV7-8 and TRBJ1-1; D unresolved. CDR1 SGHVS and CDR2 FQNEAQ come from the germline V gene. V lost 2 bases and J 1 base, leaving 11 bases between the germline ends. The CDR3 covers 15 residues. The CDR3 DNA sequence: TGTGCCAGCAGCTTAATGACCGGGCCGAACACTGAAGCTTTCTTT. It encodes CASSLMTGPNTEAFF.

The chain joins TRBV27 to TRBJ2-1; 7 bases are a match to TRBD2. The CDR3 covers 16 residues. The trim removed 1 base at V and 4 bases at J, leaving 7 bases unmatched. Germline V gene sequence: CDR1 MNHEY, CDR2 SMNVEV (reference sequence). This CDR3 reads CASSLLGGRGYNEQFF. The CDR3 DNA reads TGTGCCAGCAGTTTATTGGGTGGGAGGGGATACAATGAGCAGTTCTTC.

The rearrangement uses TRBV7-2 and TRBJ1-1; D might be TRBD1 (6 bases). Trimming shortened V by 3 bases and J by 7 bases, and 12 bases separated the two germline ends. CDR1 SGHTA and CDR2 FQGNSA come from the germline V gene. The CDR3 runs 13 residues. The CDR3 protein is CASSFGQYVEAFF. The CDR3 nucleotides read TGTGCCAGCAGCTTCGGACAGTATGTTGAAGCTTTCTTT.

DNA for the CDR3: TGTGCCAGCAGCCCGCCGCCTCGGGGCGGGGAGCTGTTTTTT. It translates to CASSPPPRGGELFF. V and J are TRBV13 and TRBJ2-2; D is perhaps TRBD2 (5 bases). With 5 bases removed from V and 7 bases from J, the gap between germline ends came to 14 bases. CDR1 is PRHDT, CDR2 FYEKMQ, per germline (reference sequence). The CDR3 length is 14 residues.

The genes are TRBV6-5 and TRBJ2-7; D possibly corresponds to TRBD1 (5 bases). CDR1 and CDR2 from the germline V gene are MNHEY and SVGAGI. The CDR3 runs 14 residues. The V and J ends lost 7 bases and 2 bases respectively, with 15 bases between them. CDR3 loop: CASTPPAGTYEQYF. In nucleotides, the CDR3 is TGTGCCAGCACCCCTCCGGCAGGGACCTACGAGCAGTACTTC.

The CDR3 is CASSSGLAIYNEQFF. In DNA form, the CDR3 reads TGTGCCAGCAGCTCCGGACTAGCAATCTACAATGAGCAGTTCTTC. This chain joins TRBV7-3 and TRBJ2-1, with TRBD2 identical over 8 bases. The CDR3 has 15 amino acids. Germline-derived CDR1 and CDR2 are SGHTA and FQGTGA. V shed 4 bases, J shed 3 bases, and the junction held 5 bases outside the gene matches.

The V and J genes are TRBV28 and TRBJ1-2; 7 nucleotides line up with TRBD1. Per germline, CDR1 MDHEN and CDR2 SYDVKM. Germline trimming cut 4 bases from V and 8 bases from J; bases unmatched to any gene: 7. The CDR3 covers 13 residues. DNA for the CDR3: TGTGCCAGCAGTTCCGGACAGGATAACGGCTACACCTTC. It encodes CASSSGQDNGYTF.

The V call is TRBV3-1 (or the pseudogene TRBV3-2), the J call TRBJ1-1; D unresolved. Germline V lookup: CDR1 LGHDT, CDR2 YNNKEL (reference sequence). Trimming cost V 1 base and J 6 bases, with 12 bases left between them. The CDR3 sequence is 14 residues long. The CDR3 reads CASSQGPGSAEAFF. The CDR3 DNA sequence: TGTGCCAGCAGCCAAGGCCCCGGGAGCGCTGAAGCTTTCTTT.

CDR3 sequence: CATSEAVNTEAFF. Here the CDR3 DNA reads TGTGCCACCAGTGAGGCAGTCAACACTGAAGCTTTCTTT. The genes are TRBV24-1 and TRBJ1-1, with D unresolved. Trimming cost V 4 bases and J 2 bases, with 7 bases left between them. This CDR3 has 13 amino acids. Germline CDR1 KGHDR, CDR2 SFDVKD.

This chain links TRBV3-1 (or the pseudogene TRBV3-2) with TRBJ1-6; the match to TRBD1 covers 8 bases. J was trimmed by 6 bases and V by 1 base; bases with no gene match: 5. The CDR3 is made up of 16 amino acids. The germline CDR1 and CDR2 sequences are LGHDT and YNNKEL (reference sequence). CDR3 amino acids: CASSQADRVSNSPLHF. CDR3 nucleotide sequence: TGTGCCAGCAGCCAAGCGGACAGGGTGAGTAATTCACCCCTCCACTTT.

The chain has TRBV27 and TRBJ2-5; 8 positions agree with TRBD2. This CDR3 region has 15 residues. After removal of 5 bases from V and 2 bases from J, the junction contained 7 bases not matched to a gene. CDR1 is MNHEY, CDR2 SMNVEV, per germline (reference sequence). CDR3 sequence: CASSPGLAEQETQYF. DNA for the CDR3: TGTGCCAGCAGTCCCGGACTAGCAGAACAAGAGACCCAGTACTTC.

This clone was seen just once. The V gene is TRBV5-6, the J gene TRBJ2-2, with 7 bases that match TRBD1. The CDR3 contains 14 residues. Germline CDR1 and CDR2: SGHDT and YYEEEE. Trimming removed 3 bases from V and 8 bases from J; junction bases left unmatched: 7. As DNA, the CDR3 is TGTGCCAGCAGCTCCCGACAGGGTATGGGGGAGCTGTTTTTT. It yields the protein CASSSRQGMGELFF.

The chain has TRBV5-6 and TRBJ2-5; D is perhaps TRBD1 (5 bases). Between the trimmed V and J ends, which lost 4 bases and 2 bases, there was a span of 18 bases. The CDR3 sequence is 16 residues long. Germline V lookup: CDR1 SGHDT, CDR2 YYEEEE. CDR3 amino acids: CASSPPLTRQQETQYF. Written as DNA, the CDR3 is TGTGCCAGCAGCCCACCTTTGACTCGACAGCAAGAGACCCAGTACTTC.

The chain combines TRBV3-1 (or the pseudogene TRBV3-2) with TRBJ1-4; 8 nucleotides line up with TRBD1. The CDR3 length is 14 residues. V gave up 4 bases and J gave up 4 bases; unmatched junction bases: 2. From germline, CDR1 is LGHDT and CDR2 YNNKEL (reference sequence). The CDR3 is CASSRGQVNEKLFF. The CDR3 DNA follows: TGTGCCAGCAGCCGGGGACAGGTTAATGAAAAACTGTTTTTT.